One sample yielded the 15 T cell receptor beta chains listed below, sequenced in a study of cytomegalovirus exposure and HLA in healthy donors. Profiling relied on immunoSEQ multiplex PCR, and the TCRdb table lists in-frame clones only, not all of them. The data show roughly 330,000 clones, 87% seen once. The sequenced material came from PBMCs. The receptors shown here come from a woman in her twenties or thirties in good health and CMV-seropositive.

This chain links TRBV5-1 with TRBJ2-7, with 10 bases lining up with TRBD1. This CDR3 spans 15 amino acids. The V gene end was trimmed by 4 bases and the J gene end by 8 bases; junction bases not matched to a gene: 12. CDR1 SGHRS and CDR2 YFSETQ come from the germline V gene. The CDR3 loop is CASSPDGTGASKQYF. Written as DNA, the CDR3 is TGCGCCAGCAGCCCCGACGGGACAGGGGCTTCCAAGCAGTACTTC.

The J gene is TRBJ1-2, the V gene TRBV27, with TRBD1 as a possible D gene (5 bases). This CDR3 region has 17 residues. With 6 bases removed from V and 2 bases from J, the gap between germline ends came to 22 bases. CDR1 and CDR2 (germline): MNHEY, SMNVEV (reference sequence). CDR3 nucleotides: TGTGCCAGCAGCCCTGTGGTGTGGATGGGGGAGAACTATGGCTACACCTTC. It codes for CASSPVVWMGENYGYTF.

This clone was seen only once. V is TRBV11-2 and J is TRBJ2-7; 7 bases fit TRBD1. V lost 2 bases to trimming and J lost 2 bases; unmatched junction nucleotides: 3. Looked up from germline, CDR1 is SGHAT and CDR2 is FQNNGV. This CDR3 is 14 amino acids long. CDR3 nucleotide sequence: TGTGCCAGCAGCTTAATCCAGGGGGCCTACGAGCAGTACTTC. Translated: CASSLIQGAYEQYF.

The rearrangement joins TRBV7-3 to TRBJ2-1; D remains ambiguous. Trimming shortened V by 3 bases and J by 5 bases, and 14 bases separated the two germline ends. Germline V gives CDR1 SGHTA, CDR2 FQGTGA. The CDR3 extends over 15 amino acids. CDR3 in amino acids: CASSFGAAVNNEQFF. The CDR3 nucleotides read TGTGCCAGCAGCTTTGGTGCTGCGGTAAACAATGAGCAGTTCTTC.

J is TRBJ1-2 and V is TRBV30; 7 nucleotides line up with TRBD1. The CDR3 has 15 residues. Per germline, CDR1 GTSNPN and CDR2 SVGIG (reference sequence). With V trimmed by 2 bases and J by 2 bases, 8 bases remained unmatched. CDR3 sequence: CAWSIGTDTNYGYTF. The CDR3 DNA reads TGTGCCTGGAGTATTGGGACAGATACCAACTATGGCTACACCTTC. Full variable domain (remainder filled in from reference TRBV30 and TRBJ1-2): SQTIHQWPATLVQPVGSPLSLECTVEGTSNPNLYWYRQAAGRGLQLLFYSVGIGQISSEVPQNLSASRPQDRQFILSSKKLLLSDSGFYLCAWSIGTDTNYGYTFGSGTRLTVV.

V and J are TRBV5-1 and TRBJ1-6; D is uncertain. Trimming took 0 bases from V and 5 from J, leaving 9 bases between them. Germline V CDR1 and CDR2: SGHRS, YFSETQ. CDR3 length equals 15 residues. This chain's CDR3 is CASSLVEQNNSPLHF. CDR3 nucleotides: TGCGCCAGCAGCTTGGTAGAACAGAATAATTCACCCCTCCACTTT.

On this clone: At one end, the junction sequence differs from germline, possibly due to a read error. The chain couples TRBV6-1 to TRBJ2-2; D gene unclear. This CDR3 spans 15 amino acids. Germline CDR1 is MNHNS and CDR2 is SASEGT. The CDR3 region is CASGDRVSNTGELFF. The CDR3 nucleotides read TGTGCCAGCGGTGATAGGGTGTCGAACACCGGGGAGCTGTTTTTT.

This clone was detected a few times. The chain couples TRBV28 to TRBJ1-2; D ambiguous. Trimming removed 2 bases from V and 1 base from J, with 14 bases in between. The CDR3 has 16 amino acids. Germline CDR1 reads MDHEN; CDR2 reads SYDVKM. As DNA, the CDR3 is TGTGCCAGCAGTTTAATGGCGAAGGGTTTTAACTATGGCTACACCTTC. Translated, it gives CASSLMAKGFNYGYTF.

CDR3 residues: CASSLYAGPTDTQYF. CDR3 sequence (DNA): TGTGCCAGCAGCTTGTATGCGGGCCCCACAGATACGCAGTATTTT. V usage is TRBV7-3 and J usage is TRBJ2-3, with D perhaps matching TRBD2 (5 bases). Germline CDR1 reads SGHTA; CDR2 reads FQGTGA. The V end lost 3 bases, the J end lost 2 bases, and 12 bases lay between the germline ends. The CDR3 extends over 15 amino acids.

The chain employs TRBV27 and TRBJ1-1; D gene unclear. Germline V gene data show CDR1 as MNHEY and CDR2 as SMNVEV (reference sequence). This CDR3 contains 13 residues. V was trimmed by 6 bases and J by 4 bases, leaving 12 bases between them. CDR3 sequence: CASRLIQSTEAFF. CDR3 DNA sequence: TGTGCCAGCAGACTAATACAGTCCACTGAAGCTTTCTTT.

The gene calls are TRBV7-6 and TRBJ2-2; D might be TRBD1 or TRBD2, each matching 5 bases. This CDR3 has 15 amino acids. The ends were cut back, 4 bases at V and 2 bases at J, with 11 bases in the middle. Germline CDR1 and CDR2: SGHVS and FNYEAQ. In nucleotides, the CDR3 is TGTGCCAGCAGCTCCGGGACGGCAAACACCGGGGAGCTGTTTTTT. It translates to CASSSGTANTGELFF.

This CDR3 reads CASSFKQGSGRLLNPEQYF. DNA of the CDR3: TGCGCCAGCAGCTTTAAACAGGGGAGCGGGCGATTACTCAACCCCGAGCAGTACTTC. The J gene is TRBJ2-7, the V gene TRBV5-1, with D perhaps TRBD1 (7 bases). V was pared by 2 bases and J by 6 bases, with 30 bases between. Germline values: CDR1 SGHRS, CDR2 YFSETQ. The CDR3 has 19 residues.

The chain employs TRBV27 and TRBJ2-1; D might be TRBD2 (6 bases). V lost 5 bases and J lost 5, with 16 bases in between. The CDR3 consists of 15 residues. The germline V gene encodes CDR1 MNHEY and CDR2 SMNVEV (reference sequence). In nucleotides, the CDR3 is TGTGCCAGCAGTGACGGGAGACGGTCCGACAATGAGCAGTTCTTC. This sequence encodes CASSDGRRSDNEQFF.

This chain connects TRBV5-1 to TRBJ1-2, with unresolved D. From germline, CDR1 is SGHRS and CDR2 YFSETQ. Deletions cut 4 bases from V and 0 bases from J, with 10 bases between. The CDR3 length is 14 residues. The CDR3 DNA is TGCGCCAGCAGCGTGGGAGCTTCTAACTATGGCTACACCTTC. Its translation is CASSVGASNYGYTF.

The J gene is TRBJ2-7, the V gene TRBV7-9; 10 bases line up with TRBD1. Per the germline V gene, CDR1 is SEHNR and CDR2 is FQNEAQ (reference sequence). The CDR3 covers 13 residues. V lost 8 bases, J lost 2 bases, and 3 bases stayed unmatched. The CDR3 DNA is TGTGCCAGCCGGGACAGGGGTACCTACGAGCAGTACTTC. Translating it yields CASRDRGTYEQYF.